The next 31 T cell receptor beta chains were all read from a single sample in a study of blood T cell repertoires in COVID-19. Sequenced by immunoSEQ multiplex PCR; TCRdb stores in-frame clones only, minus some. Among nearly 200,000 clones listed, around four fifths were seen once. Sequencing was performed on peripheral blood. The receptors were sampled from a human donor in a cohort sampled during active COVID-19.

Remarks on this clone: The junction departs from the called germline gene at one end, perhaps through a read error. The rearrangement uses TRBV7-7 and TRBJ1-1, with D uncertain. This CDR3 contains 13 residues. Germline V gene sequence: CDR1 SSHAT, CDR2 FNYEAQ (reference sequence). This CDR3 reads CASSLGENTEAFF. The CDR3 DNA is TGTGCTAGCAGCCTCGGGGAGAACACTGAAGCTTTCTTT.

The genes are TRBV28 and TRBJ1-5; tentatively, D is TRBD1 (6 bases). The CDR3 runs to 16 residues. Trimming removed 3 bases at V and 2 bases at J, with 14 bases between. Germline V gene data show CDR1 as MDHEN and CDR2 as SYDVKM. The CDR3: CASSLAQGTGNQPQHF. The CDR3 DNA follows: TGTGCCAGCAGTTTGGCCCAGGGGACCGGCAATCAGCCCCAGCATTTT.

This clone was seen just once. The rearrangement uses TRBV2 and TRBJ2-6, with a weak D call TRBD1 (6 bases). V was shortened by 4 bases and J by 0 bases, with 16 bases between the two germline ends. The CDR3 contains 18 residues. From germline, CDR1 is SNHLY and CDR2 FYNNEI. The CDR3 region is CASSGQERKFSGANVLTF. The CDR3 nucleotides are TGTGCCAGCAGTGGACAGGAGAGAAAGTTCTCTGGGGCCAACGTCCTGACTTTC.

The chain is built from TRBV9 and TRBJ2-1; the match to TRBD2 covers 9 bases. Germline lookup yields CDR1 SGDLS and CDR2 YYNGEE. The CDR3 totals 14 residues. The V segment lost 6 bases and the J segment 5 bases; nucleotides outside the gene matches: 6. The CDR3 DNA is TGTGCCAGCAACCTGGGACTAGCTAACAATGAGCAGTTCTTC. This sequence encodes CASNLGLANNEQFF.

The CDR3 DNA reads as TGTGCCAGTGGCAGGGAAAACTATGGCTACACCTTC. Residues: CASGRENYGYTF. This chain links TRBV12-3 or TRBV12-4 with TRBJ1-2; D perhaps matches TRBD1 (5 bases). V was cut by 9 bases and J by 2 bases, with 10 bases left in between. The CDR3 has 12 residues.

The chain uses TRBV19 and TRBJ1-6, with D possibly TRBD1 on 5 matching bases. The ends were cut back, 7 bases at V and 6 bases at J, with 16 bases in the middle. CDR1 and CDR2 from the germline V gene are LNHDA and SQIVND (reference sequence). The CDR3 spans 15 residues. The CDR3 sequence: CASTPARVSNSPLHF. DNA of the CDR3: TGTGCCAGTACCCCCGCCAGGGTGAGTAATTCACCCCTCCACTTT.

This chain joins TRBV5-1 and TRBJ1-4; TRBD1 aligns across 12 bases. The CDR3 has 18 amino acids. Trimming at V came to 0 bases and at J to 7 bases, leaving 10 bases not matched to a gene. Germline values: CDR1 SGHRS, CDR2 YFSETQ. The CDR3, as DNA: TGCGCCAGCAGCTTGGAAGGGACAGGGGGCGGCTCAAGTGAAAAACTGTTTTTT. This sequence encodes CASSLEGTGGGSSEKLFF.

In this sample, this clone turned up a few times. V and J are TRBV18 and TRBJ2-3; weak D call: TRBD1 (6 bases). Germline lookup yields CDR1 KGHSH and CDR2 LQKENI. The germline V and J ends were trimmed by 3 bases and 4 bases, with 11 bases remaining between them. The CDR3 consists of 14 residues. The CDR3 spells CASSPRRGADTQYF. As DNA, the CDR3 is TGTGCCAGCTCACCCCGCAGGGGTGCAGATACGCAGTATTTT.

The chain uses TRBV5-1 and TRBJ2-1; a possible D gene is TRBD1 (5 bases). Trimming removed 4 bases from V and 1 base from J, with 9 bases in between. Germline V gives CDR1 SGHRS, CDR2 YFSETQ. This CDR3 comprises 14 residues. CDR3: CASSPTESYNEQFF. CDR3 DNA: TGCGCCAGCAGCCCGACAGAATCCTACAATGAGCAGTTCTTC.

The rearrangement uses TRBV2 and TRBJ2-3; D gene uncertain. V dropped 3 bases and J dropped 2 bases, with 9 bases sitting between them. The CDR3 covers 14 residues. CDR1 and CDR2 from the germline V gene are SNHLY and FYNNEI. Here the CDR3 DNA reads TGTGCCAGCAGTGAGCGGCCCCCCACAGATACGCAGTATTTT. It codes for CASSERPPTDTQYF. Full variable domain (remainder filled in from reference TRBV2 and TRBJ2-3): EPEVTQTPSHQVTQMGQEVILRCVPISNHLYFYWYRQILGQKVEFLVSFYNNEISEKSEIFDDQFSVERPDGSNFTLKIRSTKLEDSAMYFCASSERPPTDTQYFGPGTRLTVL.

The CDR3 protein is CASSSGGFGNTIYF. The CDR3 bases are TGTGCCAGCAGTTCTGGGGGCTTTGGAAACACCATATATTTT. This chain links TRBV28 with TRBJ1-3; D is perhaps TRBD1 (6 bases). Trimming left V 4 bases short and J 3 bases short, with 10 bases between. The CDR3 extends over 14 amino acids. Looked up from germline, CDR1 is MDHEN and CDR2 is SYDVKM.

The rearrangement joins TRBV24-1 to TRBJ2-5, with 8 bases that match TRBD1. This CDR3 is 16 amino acids long. Germline V gene sequence: CDR1 KGHDR, CDR2 SFDVKD. V was clipped by 4 bases and J by 4 bases; unmatched bases: 10. In nucleotides, the CDR3 is TGTGCCACCAGTGAAGGGGGACAGGCATCAAGAGAGACCCAGTACTTC. Translating it yields CATSEGGQASRETQYF.

The V call is TRBV19, the J call TRBJ2-7; D is unresolved. The germline V gene has CDR1 LNHDA and CDR2 SQIVND (reference sequence). V was pared by 5 bases and J by 4 bases, with 15 bases between. This CDR3 has 14 amino acids. The CDR3 region has the DNA TGTGCCAGTAGTGGCGATCTAGTGCCGTACGAGCAGTACTTC. It is translated as CASSGDLVPYEQYF.

This clone was observed a handful of times. The rearrangement joins TRBV6-5 to TRBJ1-6; D gene unclear. The CDR3 covers 15 residues. CDR1 is MNHEY, CDR2 SVGAGI, per germline. Trimming pared 7 bases from V and 8 bases from J, leaving 18 bases between. CDR3 DNA: TGTGCCAGCAAAAGATCAGACACCGATTATTCACCCCTCCACTTT. It codes for CASKRSDTDYSPLHF.

The V and J genes are TRBV5-1 and TRBJ1-1, with D hard to call. Trimming stripped 2 bases from V and 3 bases from J, with 11 bases between. There are 14 residues in the CDR3. Germline V lookup: CDR1 SGHRS, CDR2 YFSETQ. The chain's CDR3 is CASSFGGEDTEAFF. The CDR3 DNA is TGCGCCAGCAGCTTCGGCGGGGAAGACACTGAAGCTTTCTTT.

V and J are TRBV5-1 and TRBJ2-2; 9 bases are shared with TRBD2. This CDR3 is 15 amino acids long. J was trimmed by 1 base and V by 5 bases; bases with no gene match: 3. The germline V gene has CDR1 SGHRS and CDR2 YFSETQ. The chain's CDR3 is CASRLTSGNTGELFF. The CDR3 DNA follows: TGCGCCAGCAGACTGACTAGCGGGAACACCGGGGAGCTGTTTTTT.

The chain links TRBV10-3 to TRBJ2-3; 12 bases agree with TRBD2. The CDR3 has 16 amino acids. Looked up from germline, CDR1 is ENHRY and CDR2 is SYGVKD. The V and J ends lost 2 bases and 4 bases, in that order; junction bases with no gene match: 4. The CDR3 DNA reads TGTGCCATCAGTGAGCGCCTAGCGGGGGGGCCAGATACGCAGTATTTT. It encodes CAISERLAGGPDTQYF.

The chain is built from TRBV20-1 and TRBJ2-2; 12 bases align to TRBD2. The CDR3 is 17 amino acids. Germline V gene lookup returns CDR1 DFQATT and CDR2 SNEGSKA (reference sequence). Trimming at V came to 3 bases and at J to 6 bases, leaving 11 bases not matched to a gene. The CDR3 coding sequence is TGCAGTGCTAGTTTCGCTAGCGGGAGGGTCGGGTCCGGGGAGCTGTTTTTT. It translates to CSASFASGRVGSGELFF.

The genes are TRBV5-1 and TRBJ2-2; 11 nucleotides agree with TRBD2. The V and J ends lost 4 bases and 6 bases, in that order; junction bases with no gene match: 8. Germline V lookup: CDR1 SGHRS, CDR2 YFSETQ. The CDR3 has 16 amino acids. This CDR3 is CASSRTSGSRSGELFF. In DNA, the CDR3 is TGCGCCAGCAGCAGAACTAGCGGGAGTAGGTCCGGGGAGCTGTTTTTT.

V gene TRBV7-2 combines with J gene TRBJ2-1; TRBD2 matches at 7 bases. This CDR3 spans 15 amino acids. Trimming took 8 bases from V and 0 from J; bases not matched to a gene: 7. The germline V gene encodes CDR1 SGHTA and CDR2 FQGNSA. CDR3 region: CASGSSGSSYNEQFF. The CDR3 bases are TGTGCCAGCGGGTCTAGCGGTAGCTCCTACAATGAGCAGTTCTTC. Using reference TRBV7-2 and TRBJ2-1 for the parts outside the CDR3, the full variable domain is GAGVSQSPSNKVTEKGKDVELRCDPISGHTALYWYRQSLGQGLEFLIYFQGNSAPDKSGLPSDRFSAERTGGSVSTLTIQRTQQEDSAVYLCASGSSGSSYNEQFFGPGTRLTVL.

The table lists this clone with a few counts. V and J are TRBV30 and TRBJ2-7, with D possibly TRBD1 on 6 matching bases. CDR1 is GTSNPN and CDR2 is SVGIG in the germline V gene (reference sequence). V lost 4 bases to trimming and J lost 3 bases, with 25 bases between them. The CDR3 consists of 17 residues. CDR3 bases: TGTGCCTGGATGCCTGACCGCCCCAGGGACATTCGCTACGAGCAGTACTTC. It codes for CAWMPDRPRDIRYEQYF.

This chain joins TRBV6-1 and TRBJ2-4, with a possible D match to TRBD2 (5 bases). The CDR3 covers 12 residues. Germline V gene sequence: CDR1 MNHNS, CDR2 SASEGT. Trimming took off 1 base at V and 10 bases at J, with 8 bases between the two ends. CDR3: CASSEVERIQYF. The CDR3 region has the DNA TGTGCCAGCAGTGAAGTAGAGCGGATTCAGTACTTC.

The chain links TRBV7-2 to TRBJ1-2; perhaps TRBD1 as D (5 bases). The CDR3 loop spans 13 amino acids. Trimming stripped 5 bases from V and 2 bases from J, with 9 bases between. From germline, CDR1 is SGHTA and CDR2 FQGNSA. The CDR3 loop is CASSPDRNYGYTF. CDR3 nucleotide sequence: TGTGCCAGCAGCCCCGACAGAAACTATGGCTACACCTTC.

This clone was seen only a few times. The V gene is TRBV7-2, the J gene TRBJ1-6, with D unresolved. CDR1 and CDR2 from the germline V gene are SGHTA and FQGNSA. V lost 2 bases to trimming and J lost 7 bases, with 15 bases between them. This CDR3 contains 16 residues. CDR3 sequence (DNA): TGTGCCAGCAGCTTAACCTCGGACCGAGGGAATTCACCCCTCCACTTT. Translating gives CASSLTSDRGNSPLHF.

This chain joins TRBV19 and TRBJ2-2; D is undetermined. V was shortened by 6 bases and J by 1 base, with 21 bases between the two germline ends. The CDR3 is 18 amino acids. Germline values: CDR1 LNHDA, CDR2 SQIVND (reference sequence). In DNA form, the CDR3 reads TGTGCCAGTAGCCCTCTACCGACTCCGCTAATGAACACCGGGGAGCTGTTTTTT. It specifies CASSPLPTPLMNTGELFF.

The rearrangement uses TRBV19 and TRBJ2-6, with D maybe TRBD1 (5 bases). CDR3 length equals 18 residues. Trimming took 1 base from V and 4 from J, leaving 17 bases between them. The germline gives CDR1 LNHDA, CDR2 SQIVND (reference sequence). The CDR3 DNA reads as TGTGCCAGTAGTATAGGCCCAGGGTATTTCTCCGGGGCCAACGTCCTGACTTTC. This gives the protein CASSIGPGYFSGANVLTF.

The DNA of the CDR3 is TGTGCCAGCAGCCTGGGACAGGGGAATTCAGATACGCAGTATTTT. Protein sequence: CASSLGQGNSDTQYF. The rearrangement joins TRBV7-8 to TRBJ2-3; 10 bases fit TRBD1. CDR3 length: 15 residues. Germline assignment: CDR1 SGHVS and CDR2 FQNEAQ. With 5 bases clipped from V and 4 bases from J, the junction kept 6 bases outside the gene matches. Based on the CDR3 plus reference TRBV7-8 and TRBJ2-3, the full variable domain is GAGVSQSPRYKVAKRGQDVALRCDPISGHVSLFWYQQALGQGPEFLTYFQNEAQLDKSGLPSDRFFAERPEGSVSTLKIQRTQQEDSAVYLCASSLGQGNSDTQYFGPGTRLTVL.

The genes are TRBV10-3 and TRBJ2-7; the D gene is possibly TRBD2 (7 bases). In germline, CDR1 is ENHRY, CDR2 SYGVKD. Trimming pared 3 bases from V and 3 bases from J, leaving 12 bases between. The CDR3 consists of 14 residues. CDR3 in amino acids: CAISEGGGYYEQYV. The CDR3 DNA reads as TGTGCCATCAGTGAAGGGGGGGGTTACTACGAGCAGTACGTC.

This sequence joins TRBV27 and TRBJ1-6; 8 bases align to TRBD1. Per germline, CDR1 MNHEY and CDR2 SMNVEV (reference sequence). The V gene end was trimmed by 6 bases and the J gene end by 9 bases; junction bases not matched to a gene: 10. The CDR3 spans 15 residues. The DNA for the CDR3 is TGTGCCAGCAGCGCCGGGACAGGCTTAAGTTCACCCCTCCACTTT. This translates into CASSAGTGLSSPLHF.

This chain links TRBV6-5 with TRBJ1-5; TRBD1 matches 8 bases. This CDR3 has 15 amino acids. Germline CDR1 MNHEY, CDR2 SVGAGI. V shed 7 bases and J 5 bases; nucleotides not matched to a gene: 10. The CDR3 nucleotides read TGTGCCAGCACCACCCGGGACAGGAATGATCAGCCCCAGCATTTT. It is translated as CASTTRDRNDQPQHF.

Here the CDR3 DNA reads TGTGCCACCAGCAATATGGTTCGGGGATTCTACGAGCAGTACTTC. Protein sequence: CATSNMVRGFYEQYF. The chain couples TRBV15 to TRBJ2-7; a possible D gene is TRBD2 (5 bases). The V and J ends lost 4 bases and 3 bases respectively, with 16 bases between them. The CDR3 runs 15 residues. Germline loops: CDR1 LNHNV, CDR2 YYDKDF (reference sequence). The whole variable domain, filled in from reference TRBV15 and TRBJ2-7, reads DAMVIQNPRYQVTQFGKPVTLSCSQTLNHNVMYWYQQKSSQAPKLLFHYYDKDFNNEADTPDNFQSRRPNTSFCFLDIRSPGLGDTAMYLCATSNMVRGFYEQYFGPGTRLTVT.